This TCR beta chain stems from a study of blood T cell repertoires in COVID-19. TCRdb's table, derived via immunoSEQ multiplex PCR, lists solely in-frame clones and lacks some. The sample has about 200,000 clones; around 86% are singletons. Per the germline V gene, CDR1 is SGHTA and CDR2 is FQGNSA. This CDR3 has 16 amino acids. The V gene lost 3 bases and the J gene lost 2 bases, with 14 bases spanning the gap. The chain links TRBV7-2 to TRBJ1-3; weak D call: TRBD1 (6 bases). Sequencing input: PBMCs or T cells enriched from blood (not recorded which). The receptor comes from a woman in her thirties or forties in a cohort exposed to, infected with or recovered from COVID-19 (not recorded which). The CDR3 nucleotides read TGTGCCAGCAGCTTCCATGGGGGGGCAACTGGAAACACCATATATTTT. Encoded protein: CASSFHGGATGNTIYF.